The T cell receptor beta chain under discussion was sequenced for a study of blood T cell repertoires in COVID-19. The overall study: Both acute and convalescent COVID-19 samples were obtained from the United States, Italy and Spain. The cDNA or gDNA used as material had been derived from T cells, B-cell-depleted T cells, or PBMCs.

Unmatched junction bases numbered 6, after V lost 3 bases and J lost 7 bases. CDR1 DFQATT and CDR2 SNEGSKA come from the germline V gene (reference sequence). The CDR3 extends over 13 amino acids. Original processing methods: Researchers report that nucleated cell counts were estimated from reference gene primer amplification. Using immunoSEQ multiplex PCR, the repertoire was profiled, and TCRdb retains in-frame clones only, with some absent. The V and J calls and clone size are taken from that table; D and trimming were inferred from the DNA. The table has about 130,000 clones, approximately 80% seen once.

This chain joins TRBV20-1 and TRBJ2-3; 8 bases line up with TRBD1. This clonotype was obtained from a man aged 70 or older with acute or convalescent COVID-19. Sequenced sample: peripheral blood. CDR3: CSASQGAPNTQYF. CDR3 coding DNA: TGCAGTGCTAGTCAGGGGGCGCCGAATACGCAGTATTTT.